One and the same sample provided the 16 T cell receptor beta chains below, sequenced in a study of radiotherapy plus CTLA-4 blockade in lung cancer. TCRdb's table, derived via immunoSEQ multiplex PCR, lists solely in-frame clones and lacks some. Of 13,000 to 15,000 clones detected, around 67% appear once; the ten largest clones hold 46%. This sample comprised peripheral blood, obtained from a patient treated with radiotherapy plus ipilimumab. The receptors were sampled from a human donor with non-small cell lung cancer whose response to radiotherapy plus ipilimumab could not be evaluated.

This clone was observed a handful of times. The chain uses TRBV6-1 and TRBJ2-4, with D possibly being TRBD2 (6 bases). The V and J ends lost 7 bases and 8 bases respectively, with 21 bases between them. Germline loops: CDR1 MNHNS, CDR2 SASEGT. CDR3 length: 15 residues. Here the CDR3 reads CASTLGLSGGDIQYF. The CDR3 region has the DNA TGTGCCAGCACCCTGGGACTTTCCGGTGGAGACATTCAGTACTTC.

The genes are TRBV5-6 and TRBJ2-1, with 10 bases matching TRBD1. The CDR3 loop spans 16 amino acids. V dropped 3 bases and J dropped 9; count of bases not matched to a gene: 12. CDR1 and CDR2 from the germline V gene are SGHDT and YYEEEE. DNA of the CDR3: TGTGCCAGCAGCTGGATTGGGACAGGGGCAGGCGTTGAGCAGTTCTTC. It is translated as CASSWIGTGAGVEQFF.

The rearrangement uses TRBV19 and TRBJ2-2; D not resolved. The CDR3 is 13 amino acids. V dropped 5 bases and J dropped 3 bases, with 7 bases sitting between them. The germline V gene encodes CDR1 LNHDA and CDR2 SQIVND (reference sequence). The CDR3 loop reads CASSLRDTGELFF. Here the CDR3 DNA reads TGTGCCAGTAGTCTTCGGGACACCGGGGAGCTGTTTTTT. Full variable domain (outside the CDR3, taken from reference TRBV19 and TRBJ2-2): DGGITQSPKYLFRKEGQNVTLSCEQNLNHDAMYWYRQDPGQGLRLIYYSQIVNDFQKGDIAEGYSVSREKKESFPLTVTSAQKNPTAFYLCASSLRDTGELFFGEGSRLTVL.

The gene calls are TRBV4-1 and TRBJ1-6, with D possibly being TRBD1 (6 bases). The V gene's germline CDR1 is MGHRA and CDR2 YSYEKL. The CDR3 is 17 residues long. Trimming shortened V by 5 bases and J by 0 bases, and 14 bases separated the two germline ends. CDR3 DNA: TGCGCCAGCAGCGCTCGGACAGACAGCTCCTATAATTCACCCCTCCACTTT. Amino acid sequence: CASSARTDSSYNSPLHF.

V gene TRBV5-4 combines with J gene TRBJ2-5; 13 nucleotides agree with TRBD2. The CDR3 is 18 residues long. From germline, CDR1 is SGHNT and CDR2 YYREEE (reference sequence). After removal of 1 base from V and 0 bases from J, the junction contained 6 bases not matched to a gene. The CDR3 DNA sequence: TGTGCCAGCAGCTTGATTAGGACTAGCGGGGGTTACCAAGAGACCCAGTACTTC. Amino acids: CASSLIRTSGGYQETQYF.

This clone has only a few counts. The chain recombines TRBV6-4 with TRBJ2-1; 11 positions agree with TRBD2. The CDR3 is made up of 15 amino acids. The germline V gene encodes CDR1 MRHNA and CDR2 SNTAGT. V gave up 3 bases and J gave up 7 bases; unmatched junction bases: 5. CDR3 nucleotide sequence: TGTGCCAGCAGTGAGTCTGGGACTAGCGGAAATGAGCAGTTCTTC. It encodes CASSESGTSGNEQFF.

The rearrangement uses TRBV18 and TRBJ2-2; 9 positions agree with TRBD1. V shed 3 bases and J 5 bases; nucleotides not matched to a gene: 7. Looked up from germline, CDR1 is KGHSH and CDR2 is LQKENI. CDR3 size: 16 residues. In DNA form, the CDR3 reads TGTGCCAGCTCACCCACGGGACAGGGCAATACCGGGGAGCTGTTTTTT. Translated: CASSPTGQGNTGELFF.

This chain joins TRBV30 and TRBJ1-2; 7 nucleotides agree with TRBD1. The CDR3 consists of 13 residues. Germline V gene data show CDR1 as GTSNPN and CDR2 as SVGIG (reference sequence). J was trimmed by 7 bases and V by 1 base; bases with no gene match: 6. CDR3 sequence reads: CAWSGRGKGGYTF. CDR3 nucleotide sequence: TGTGCCTGGAGTGGCAGGGGGAAGGGTGGCTACACCTTC.

This clone was counted a few times. Here the CDR3 reads CASIAGAGAGEQFF. CDR3 nucleotides: TGTGCCAGCATTGCGGGGGCAGGGGCTGGTGAGCAGTTCTTC. The V and J genes are TRBV6-6 and TRBJ2-1, with a tentative D call TRBD2 (7 bases). Germline assignment: CDR1 MNHNY and CDR2 SVGAGI (reference sequence). V lost 7 bases and J lost 9, with 19 bases in between. The CDR3 is 14 residues long.

This sequence joins TRBV19 and TRBJ1-1, with 8 bases lining up with TRBD1. Germline loops: CDR1 LNHDA, CDR2 SQIVND (reference sequence). J was trimmed by 0 bases and V by 7 bases; bases with no gene match: 10. There are 16 residues in the CDR3. The CDR3 sequence: CASKHDRGGMNTEAFF. CDR3 in DNA: TGTGCCAGTAAACACGACAGGGGCGGGATGAACACTGAAGCTTTCTTT.

The rearrangement uses TRBV19 and TRBJ2-1, with 12 nucleotides matching TRBD2. Germline V gene sequence: CDR1 LNHDA, CDR2 SQIVND (reference sequence). After removal of 3 bases from V and 9 bases from J, the junction contained 9 bases not matched to a gene. The CDR3 runs to 16 residues. The CDR3 bases are TGTGCCAGTAGTATCCCGCTAGCGGGGGGGCATCGTGAGCAGTTCTTC. Translating gives CASSIPLAGGHREQFF.

The rearrangement links TRBV5-1 to TRBJ2-2; tentative D call: TRBD1 (6 bases). Germline V gene lookup returns CDR1 SGHRS and CDR2 YFSETQ. This CDR3 is 15 amino acids long. V shed 0 bases and J shed 6 bases, with 12 bases lying between them. CDR3 DNA sequence: TGCGCCAGCAGCTTGGGGCAACAGGGCGCCGGGGAGCTGTTTTTT. This encodes CASSLGQQGAGELFF.

The chain has TRBV4-1 and TRBJ1-4; tentatively, D is TRBD1 (5 bases). Trimming removed 0 bases from V and 7 bases from J, with 15 bases in between. The germline V gene encodes CDR1 MGHRA and CDR2 YSYEKL. The length of the CDR3 is 16 residues. Here the CDR3 reads CASSQDLGDAFEKLFF. CDR3 nucleotides: TGCGCCAGCAGCCAAGATTTAGGGGATGCATTTGAAAAACTGTTTTTT.

This chain uses TRBV30 with TRBJ1-4, with D uncertain. The CDR3 sequence is 14 residues long. V was trimmed by 3 bases and J by 6 bases, leaving 14 bases between them. Germline CDR1 and CDR2: GTSNPN and SVGIG (reference sequence). The CDR3 bases are TGTGCCTGGAGCTTACTGGAGATGGATGAAAAACTGTTTTTT. Protein sequence: CAWSLLEMDEKLFF.

The rearrangement joins TRBV30 to TRBJ1-1, with 7 bases lining up with TRBD1. The CDR3 has 14 residues. Germline trimming cut 7 bases from V and 5 bases from J; bases unmatched to any gene: 13. Germline CDR1 and CDR2: GTSNPN and SVGIG (reference sequence). This chain's CDR3 is CAYSLGTVRTEAFF. CDR3 sequence (DNA): TGTGCCTACAGTCTAGGGACAGTTAGGACTGAAGCTTTCTTT.

V usage is TRBV4-3 and J usage is TRBJ1-5; D remains ambiguous. CDR1 is LGHNA and CDR2 is YSLEER in the germline V gene. CDR3 length equals 13 residues. V lost 8 bases and J lost 2, with 10 bases in between. CDR3 protein: CASAVERNQPQHF. The DNA for the CDR3 is TGCGCCAGCGCCGTGGAGCGCAATCAGCCCCAGCATTTT.